A selection of T cell receptor beta chains follows, all from one sample in a study of T cell responses to AZD1222 COVID-19 vaccine. The method was immunoSEQ multiplex PCR; TCRdb's version includes in-frame clones alone and lacks a portion of them. The profile shows about 110,000 clones, approximately 89% of them singletons. The sequencing here drew on peripheral blood, taken 28 days after the second AZD1222 dose. The receptor set was obtained from an adult who received the AZD1222 COVID-19 vaccine. Both conserved end residues are part of each CDR3. The D gene is left open where the match is weak. Size is stated for part of the rows, as once, few or many counts, or as a class when the clone is expanded.

clone size	J gene	D gene	V gene	CDR3 DNA	CDR3 protein
NA	TRBJ2-1	TRBD2	TRBV19	TGTGCCAGTAGGGAGCTAGCGGGGGCACCCAATGAGCAGTTCTTC	CASRELAGAPNEQFF
NA	TRBJ2-7	NA	TRBV5-1	TGCGCCAGCAGCTTGAGTTCCTCAGGGCGTACCTACGAGCAGTACTTC	CASSLSSSGRTYEQYF
NA	TRBJ1-2	NA	TRBV6-5	TGTGCCAGCAGGCCGAACAAGGACGGCTACACCTTC	CASRPNKDGYTF
NA	TRBJ1-2	NA	TRBV5-4	TGTGCCAGCAGCTTGGCCCCAGGGAAAGGCTACACCTTC	CASSLAPGKGYTF
NA	TRBJ2-2	TRBD1	TRBV19	TGTGCCAGTGAACAGGGGACGAACACCGGGGAGCTGTTTTTT	CASEQGTNTGELFF
NA	TRBJ1-2	NA	TRBV28	TGTGCCAGCAGTAGTAGCTATGGCTACACCTTC	CASSSSYGYTF
NA	TRBJ1-5	TRBD1	TRBV7-2	TGTGCCAGCAGCCGGACAGGGGGCGGTCAGCCCCAGCATTTT	CASSRTGGGQPQHF
NA	TRBJ2-1	TRBD1	TRBV7-3	TGTGCCAGCAGCTTAGACAGGGAAAATGAGCAGTTCTTC	CASSLDRENEQFF
NA	TRBJ2-3	TRBD1	TRBV27	TGTGCCAGCAGTTCAGGGACAGTTAGCACAGATACGCAGTATTTT	CASSSGTVSTDTQYF
NA	TRBJ2-5	TRBD2	TRBV9	TGTGCCAGCAGCGGCGGGGCCCGCAACCGAGGACTAGTGGTTCAGGCACAAGAGACCCAGTACTTC	CASSGGARNRGLVVQAQETQYF
NA	TRBJ2-7	NA	TRBV28	TGTGCCAGCACCTTGACCCACACTCAGGACTCCAAGTACCACGAGCAGTACTTC	CASTLTHTQDSKYHEQYF
NA	TRBJ2-7	TRBD2	TRBV7-2	TGTGCCAGCAGCTTAGGACTAGCCACCTACGAGCAGTACTTC	CASSLGLATYEQYF
NA	TRBJ2-5	NA	TRBV28	TGTGCCAGCAGTTCAGGCGGGGGGACAGATGAGACCCAGTACTTC	CASSSGGGTDETQYF
NA	TRBJ2-2	TRBD2	TRBV18	TGTGCCAGCTCACCTTCCGGGGGGGCCGTCACCGGGGAGCTGTTTTTT	CASSPSGGAVTGELFF
NA	TRBJ1-6	NA	TRBV27	TGTGCCAGCAGGGACAACTATAATTCACCCCTCCACTTT	CASRDNYNSPLHF
NA	TRBJ1-2	NA	TRBV6-6	TGTGCCAGCAGCCAGGGGCTATACTATGGCTACACCTTC	CASSQGLYYGYTF
few	TRBJ2-7	NA	TRBV9	TGTGCCAGCAGCGTCGACACATGGCGCGAGCAGTACTTC	CASSVDTWREQYF
NA	TRBJ2-1	NA	TRBV5-8	TGTGCCAGCAGCTTTGTTGGTGAGCAGTTCTTC	CASSFVGEQFF
NA	TRBJ1-4	NA	TRBV5-1	TGCGCCAGCAGCTTTGGGCAGGGCAATGAAAAACTGTTTTTT	CASSFGQGNEKLFF
NA	TRBJ1-6	NA	TRBV27	TGTGCCAGCAGTGGGCGCCCCCGATCACCCCTCCACTTT	CASSGRPRSPLHF
NA	TRBJ1-2	TRBD1	TRBV5-6	TGTGCCAGCAGCATACAGGGGGCGGGCTATGGCTACACCTTC	CASSIQGAGYGYTF
NA	TRBJ1-3	NA	TRBV3-1/TRBV3-2	TGTGCCAGCAGCCAAGCGAGAGGGACGCCCATATATTTT	CASSQARGTPIYF